These T cell receptor beta chains were read from a single sample in a study of blood T cell repertoires in COVID-19. The protocol was immunoSEQ multiplex PCR, while the TCRdb copy is restricted to in-frame clones and leaves out a portion. The sample has approximately 62,000 clones, 76% seen once. Sequenced material: peripheral blood. Receptor source: a woman aged 45-65 years with active or convalescent COVID-19. CDR3s include the opening cysteine and the closing phenylalanine or tryptophan. The order of the fields is V gene, clone size, D gene, J gene, CDR3 DNA, CDR3 protein. The D gene is left open where the match is weak. The listing skips clone size in some rows; elsewhere it reads once, few, many or a size class.

v_call: TRBV6-5; clone_size: NA; d_call: NA; j_call: TRBJ1-1; cdr3_nt: TGTGCCAGCAGAAGCATGAACACTGAAGCTTTCTTT; cdr3_aa: CASRSMNTEAFF
v_call: TRBV4-1; clone_size: NA; d_call: NA; j_call: TRBJ2-7; cdr3_nt: TGCGCCAGCAGCCAAGCCGCGCGGTTAGGCTCCTACGAGCAGTACTTC; cdr3_aa: CASSQAARLGSYEQYF
v_call: TRBV24-1; clone_size: NA; d_call: NA; j_call: TRBJ1-1; cdr3_nt: TGTGCCACCAGTGATTTTGCAGGTCGTGAAGCTTTCTTT; cdr3_aa: CATSDFAGREAFF
v_call: TRBV10-2; clone_size: NA; d_call: TRBD2; j_call: TRBJ2-1; cdr3_nt: TGCGCCAGCAGTGGGACTAGCGGGAACTACAATGAGCAGTTCTTC; cdr3_aa: CASSGTSGNYNEQFF
v_call: TRBV4-3; clone_size: NA; d_call: NA; j_call: TRBJ2-2; cdr3_nt: TGCGCCAGCAGCCAAGATGCGGTAGGCTCCAACACCGGGGAGCTGTTTTTT; cdr3_aa: CASSQDAVGSNTGELFF
v_call: TRBV5-1; clone_size: NA; d_call: NA; j_call: TRBJ1-2; cdr3_nt: TGCGCCAGCAGCTTGACGACAGGATTCTATGGCTACACCTTC; cdr3_aa: CASSLTTGFYGYTF
v_call: TRBV28; clone_size: NA; d_call: NA; j_call: TRBJ1-1; cdr3_nt: TGTGCCAGCAGCACCCCTCAGATGAACACTGAAGCTTTCTTT; cdr3_aa: CASSTPQMNTEAFF
v_call: TRBV19; clone_size: NA; d_call: TRBD2; j_call: TRBJ2-2; cdr3_nt: TGTGCCAGTAGTTCCGCCGTAGGGACTAGTTCCGGGGAGCTGTTTTTT; cdr3_aa: CASSSAVGTSSGELFF
v_call: TRBV7-2; clone_size: few; d_call: NA; j_call: TRBJ2-7; cdr3_nt: TGTGCCAGCAGCACTATTAGGGGGGAGGGCCGTCACGAGCAGTACTTC; cdr3_aa: CASSTIRGEGRHEQYF
v_call: TRBV7-9; clone_size: NA; d_call: NA; j_call: TRBJ2-2; cdr3_nt: TGTGCCAGCAGCTTGAGTCCCCCTAGCGGGGAGCTGTTTTTT; cdr3_aa: CASSLSPPSGELFF
v_call: TRBV3-1/TRBV3-2; clone_size: NA; d_call: NA; j_call: TRBJ1-2; cdr3_nt: TGTGCCAGCAGCCAAGAGCGGAGCTGGGCGCGGGGAGGCTACACCTTC; cdr3_aa: CASSQERSWARGGYTF
v_call: TRBV11-2; clone_size: NA; d_call: NA; j_call: TRBJ2-5; cdr3_nt: TGTGCCAGCAGCCATGCGGCACGCCAAGAGACCCAGTACTTC; cdr3_aa: CASSHAARQETQYF
v_call: TRBV4-1; clone_size: NA; d_call: NA; j_call: TRBJ2-7; cdr3_nt: TGCGCCAGCAGCTCAATGGGGGGGCAATACGAGCAGTACTTC; cdr3_aa: CASSSMGGQYEQYF